One sample yielded the 13 T cell receptor beta chains listed below, sequenced in a study of human T cells and chemical hapten exposure. In TCRdb, the RACE reads were re-called with MiXCR into one record per CDR3 protein. The table includes 150,000 to 200,000 distinct CDR3 sequences, about 14% detected once. The time point was: patch test 1, 2 weeks after DPC sensitization. Sample treatment: therapeutic diphenylcyclopropenone sensitization with weekly scalp DPC. The sequences come from whole blood, collected in connection with sensitization to the hapten diphenylcyclopropenone (DPC). These receptors all come from a woman aged 25 to 45 with alopecia areata. Some clones in this sample may be carry-over from other donors' samples.

This clonotype was observed a handful of times. The chain recombines TRBV5-1 with TRBJ2-3, with TRBD1 as a possible D gene (6 bases). CDR1 and CDR2 from the germline V gene are SGHRS and YFSETQ. This CDR3 region has 15 residues. Trimming removed 4 bases from V and 0 bases from J, with 12 bases in between. The chain's CDR3 is CASSPGQISTDTQYF. The CDR3 nucleotides read TGCGCCAGCAGCCCAGGACAGATTAGCACAGATACGCAGTATTTT.

This clonotype was detected a few times. This chain connects TRBV19 to TRBJ1-6; unclear D gene. Per the germline V gene, CDR1 is LNHDA and CDR2 is SQIVND (reference sequence). Trimming shortened V by 0 bases and J by 6 bases, and 3 bases separated the two germline ends. This CDR3 is built from 13 residues. The CDR3 protein is CASSIDRNSPLHF. CDR3 sequence (DNA): TGTGCCAGTAGTATAGATCGTAATTCACCCCTCCACTTT.

The V call is TRBV5-4, the J call TRBJ2-3; 7 bases map to TRBD1. J was trimmed by 0 bases and V by 4 bases; bases with no gene match: 5. Germline values: CDR1 SGHNT, CDR2 YYREEE (reference sequence). The CDR3 is made up of 15 amino acids. This CDR3 is CASSKRQGSTDTQYF. The CDR3 coding sequence is TGTGCCAGCAGCAAGAGACAGGGAAGCACAGATACGCAGTATTTT.

There are many counts of this clonotype. The J gene is TRBJ2-7, the V gene TRBV12-3 or TRBV12-4, with a tentative D call TRBD1 (5 bases). The CDR3 spans 13 residues. The ends were cut back, 10 bases at V and 3 bases at J, with 16 bases in the middle. CDR3 residues: CATATESFYEQYF. The DNA for the CDR3 is TGTGCCACCGCGACAGAGTCTTTCTACGAGCAGTACTTC.

This clonotype has just a few counts. The rearrangement joins TRBV30 to TRBJ2-7; TRBD1 aligns across 10 bases. The CDR3 consists of 15 residues. Germline CDR1 and CDR2: GTSNPN and SVGIG (reference sequence). V trimming: 0 bases; J trimming: 2 bases; junction bases outside the gene matches: 4. CDR3 in DNA: TGTGCCTGGAGTGTACTGGGGACAGGGGCCTACGAGCAGTACTTC. The encoded protein is CAWSVLGTGAYEQYF.

The chain is built from TRBV7-3 and TRBJ1-3; TRBD1 might be the D (6 bases). This CDR3 contains 16 residues. The V end lost 3 bases, the J end lost 0 bases, and 12 bases lay between the germline ends. Germline CDR1 reads SGHTA; CDR2 reads FQGTGA. The CDR3 reads CASSFQGGGSGNTIYF. CDR3 bases: TGTGCCAGCAGCTTTCAGGGAGGGGGCTCTGGAAACACCATATATTTT.

Only a few counts were recorded for this clonotype. The chain is built from TRBV5-1 and TRBJ2-7; 7 positions agree with TRBD1. Germline CDR1 is SGHRS and CDR2 is YFSETQ. This CDR3 contains 14 residues. V lost 5 bases, J lost 2 bases, and 7 bases stayed unmatched. The CDR3 DNA sequence: TGCGCCAGCAGTTGGGACAGACCAACCTACGAGCAGTACTTC. This gives the protein CASSWDRPTYEQYF.

Turning to this clonotype: One end of the junction is discordant with germline, which a read error may explain. V is TRBV6-5 and J is TRBJ2-1; 11 nucleotides line up with TRBD2. Germline CDR1 is MNHEY and CDR2 is SVGAGI. This CDR3 contains 15 residues. CDR3 sequence: CASRSSGGAYNEQFF. The CDR3 bases are TGTGCCAGCAGGAGTAGCGGGGGGGCCTATAATGAGCAGTTCTTC.

The chain joins TRBV18 to TRBJ2-2; D not resolved. Germline loops: CDR1 KGHSH, CDR2 LQKENI. The CDR3 totals 16 residues. V was trimmed by 1 base and J by 0 bases, leaving 9 bases between them. CDR3 sequence: CASSPRRTANTGELFF. CDR3 bases: TGTGCCAGCTCACCACGGCGTACGGCGAACACCGGGGAGCTGTTTTTT.

On this clonotype itself: A much bigger clone sits one base away, suggesting this may be a read error. The rearrangement links TRBV10-3 to TRBJ2-7; D is unresolved. This CDR3 region has 17 residues. Germline loops: CDR1 ENHRY, CDR2 SYGVKD. The CDR3 sequence: CAISESVVQRSSHEQYF. Here the CDR3 DNA reads TGTGCCATCAGTGAGTCGGTAGTTCAAAGGAGCTCCCACGAGCAGTACTTC.

This clonotype was observed a handful of times. The V and J genes are TRBV7-9 and TRBJ1-3; 7 bases map to TRBD1. Per the germline V gene, CDR1 is SEHNR and CDR2 is FQNEAQ (reference sequence). V shed 5 bases and J 0 bases; nucleotides not matched to a gene: 4. The CDR3 runs 15 residues. CDR3 loop: CASSLRQGSGNTIYF. Here the CDR3 DNA reads TGTGCCAGCAGCCTCCGACAGGGCTCTGGAAACACCATATATTTT.

This chain uses TRBV28 with TRBJ1-1, with unresolved D. Germline CDR1 reads MDHEN; CDR2 reads SYDVKM. V lost 6 bases, J lost 4 bases, and 6 bases lay in between. The CDR3 contains 11 residues. In DNA form, the CDR3 reads TGTGCCAGCAGCGCTATCACTGAAGCTTTCTTT. This codes for CASSAITEAFF.

This clonotype was found many times. The rearrangement links TRBV19 to TRBJ1-6; D remains unclear. V lost 8 bases and J lost 0, with 14 bases in between. The CDR3 loop spans 16 amino acids. Germline CDR1 reads LNHDA; CDR2 reads SQIVND (reference sequence). The CDR3 region has the DNA TGTGCCAGTCAGCCGACGTTCATCTCCTATAATTCACCCCTCCACTTT. Protein product: CASQPTFISYNSPLHF.